These T cell receptor beta chains were read from a single sample in a study of shared clonotypes between healthy human individuals. Produced via immunoSEQ multiplex PCR; TCRdb's table is partial and in-frame only. The table records about a million clones, around 76% of them present only once. Sequencing used memory CD4+ T cells sorted from blood. Source of these receptors: a man aged 18-30 years in good health. Both conserved end residues are part of each CDR3. Fields, in order: V gene, J gene, D gene, clone size, CDR3 DNA, CDR3 protein. The D gene is left open where the match is weak. Clone size is shown for a subset of rows, as once, few, many or a class of expanded clone.

v_call: TRBV5-5
j_call: TRBJ2-5
d_call: TRBD2
clone_size: .
cdr3_nt: TGTGCCAGCAGCTTGTCTAGCGGCCAAGAGACCCAGTACTTC
cdr3_aa: CASSLSSGQETQYF

v_call: TRBV2
j_call: TRBJ1-4
d_call: .
clone_size: few
cdr3_nt: TGTGCCAGCCTTCGGGGAAGGTATGAAAAACTGTTTTTT
cdr3_aa: CASLRGRYEKLFF

v_call: TRBV9
j_call: TRBJ1-6
d_call: .
clone_size: .
cdr3_nt: TGTGCCAGCAGCGTACAACAGGGAAATTCACCCCTCCACTTT
cdr3_aa: CASSVQQGNSPLHF

v_call: TRBV30
j_call: TRBJ1-1
d_call: TRBD1
clone_size: .
cdr3_nt: TGTGCCGCACAACAGGGGTGGGAAAACACTGAAGCTTTCTTT
cdr3_aa: CAAQQGWENTEAFF

v_call: TRBV18
j_call: TRBJ1-2
d_call: .
clone_size: .
cdr3_nt: TGTGCCAGCTCACCTTGGCGGCAGGATCACTATGGCTACACCTTC
cdr3_aa: CASSPWRQDHYGYTF

v_call: TRBV10-3
j_call: TRBJ2-5
d_call: .
clone_size: once
cdr3_nt: TGTGCCATCAGTGAGATAAGGGACCGAGGGGCCCAGTACTTC
cdr3_aa: CAISEIRDRGAQYF

v_call: TRBV5-1
j_call: TRBJ2-2
d_call: .
clone_size: .
cdr3_nt: TGCGCCAGCAGCTTTCAGGGCGGGAACACCGGGGAGCTGTTTTTT
cdr3_aa: CASSFQGGNTGELFF

v_call: TRBV6-1
j_call: TRBJ1-5
d_call: .
clone_size: .
cdr3_nt: TGTGCCAGCAGTGAAGCGCGGGGGTATCAGCCCCAGCATTTT
cdr3_aa: CASSEARGYQPQHF

v_call: TRBV9
j_call: TRBJ1-2
d_call: TRBD1
clone_size: .
cdr3_nt: TGTGCCAGCAGCCCCCGGGACAGGGGCGTCTACACCTTC
cdr3_aa: CASSPRDRGVYTF

v_call: TRBV13
j_call: TRBJ1-4
d_call: .
clone_size: .
cdr3_nt: TGTGCCAGCAGGAAACAGGGATTTAATGAAAAACTGTTTTTT
cdr3_aa: CASRKQGFNEKLFF

v_call: TRBV30
j_call: TRBJ1-4
d_call: .
clone_size: .
cdr3_nt: TGTGCCTGGTCCGGTAATGAAAAACTGTTTTTT
cdr3_aa: CAWSGNEKLFF

v_call: TRBV18
j_call: TRBJ1-5
d_call: .
clone_size: .
cdr3_nt: TGTGCCAGCTCAGTGGGGGTGAATCAGCCCCAGCATTTT
cdr3_aa: CASSVGVNQPQHF

v_call: TRBV18
j_call: TRBJ1-6
d_call: TRBD1
clone_size: .
cdr3_nt: TGTGCCAGCTCCGTGACGGGACAGGGTGATTCACCCCTCCACTTT
cdr3_aa: CASSVTGQGDSPLHF

v_call: TRBV15
j_call: TRBJ2-6
d_call: TRBD1
clone_size: .
cdr3_nt: TGTGCCACCAGCCCAGGGGGCTCTGGGGCCAACGTCCTGACTTTC
cdr3_aa: CATSPGGSGANVLTF

v_call: TRBV13
j_call: TRBJ2-7
d_call: TRBD1
clone_size: once
cdr3_nt: TGTGCCAGCAGCTTGGGGACAGGGAGGGGGGTCGAGCAGTACTTC
cdr3_aa: CASSLGTGRGVEQYF

v_call: TRBV2
j_call: TRBJ1-3
d_call: .
clone_size: .
cdr3_nt: TGTGCCAGCAGTGAGGGCCAGGGAAACACCATATATTTT
cdr3_aa: CASSEGQGNTIYF

v_call: TRBV5-1
j_call: TRBJ2-7
d_call: .
clone_size: .
cdr3_nt: TGCGCCAGCAGCTTGCCCTCCTACGAGCAGTACTTC
cdr3_aa: CASSLPSYEQYF

v_call: TRBV10-3
j_call: TRBJ2-5
d_call: TRBD2
clone_size: .
cdr3_nt: TGTGCCATCAGTGAGTCCTCTAGCGGGAGAATAGAGACCCAGTACTTC
cdr3_aa: CAISESSSGRIETQYF

v_call: TRBV5-4
j_call: TRBJ2-5
d_call: TRBD2
clone_size: .
cdr3_nt: TGTGCCAGCAGCAGGACTAGCGGGGGTCAAGAGACCCAGTACTTC
cdr3_aa: CASSRTSGGQETQYF

v_call: TRBV28
j_call: TRBJ1-2
d_call: TRBD1
clone_size: once
cdr3_nt: TGTGCCAGCAGCTTTTATCAGGGGGCGCGGGGCTACACCTTC
cdr3_aa: CASSFYQGARGYTF

v_call: TRBV9
j_call: TRBJ2-1
d_call: TRBD2
clone_size: .
cdr3_nt: TGTGCCAGCAGCGTAGCTAGCGGGTTCTACAATGAGCAGTTCTTC
cdr3_aa: CASSVASGFYNEQFF

v_call: TRBV7-3
j_call: TRBJ2-3
d_call: .
clone_size: .
cdr3_nt: TGTGCCAGCAGCTTAACATCGGCGGGGATGGGGACAGATACGCAGTATTTT
cdr3_aa: CASSLTSAGMGTDTQYF

v_call: TRBV5-3
j_call: TRBJ1-1
d_call: .
clone_size: .
cdr3_nt: TGTGCCAGAAGCCCTACGGTCTCAGACACTGAAGCTTTCTTT
cdr3_aa: CARSPTVSDTEAFF

v_call: TRBV30
j_call: TRBJ2-1
d_call: TRBD2
clone_size: .
cdr3_nt: TGTGCCTGGAGTTATGGGAGGGCATTCCTTGAGCAGTTCTTC
cdr3_aa: CAWSYGRAFLEQFF

v_call: TRBV2
j_call: TRBJ2-5
d_call: .
clone_size: once
cdr3_nt: TGTGCCAGCGCGGCGGTAGAGCAAGAGACCCAGTACTTC
cdr3_aa: CASAAVEQETQYF

v_call: TRBV18
j_call: TRBJ1-4
d_call: .
clone_size: .
cdr3_nt: TGTGCCAGCTCACCACCCTCGGAGTTGGGAGAAAAACTGTTTTTT
cdr3_aa: CASSPPSELGEKLFF

v_call: TRBV20-1
j_call: TRBJ1-1
d_call: .
clone_size: .
cdr3_nt: TGCAGTGCTAGAGGGAGGGATGAAGCTTTCTTT
cdr3_aa: CSARGRDEAFF

v_call: TRBV28
j_call: TRBJ2-3
d_call: .
clone_size: .
cdr3_nt: TGTGCCAGCAGTCCCCAGACCAGTCTCTACACAGATACGCAGTATTTT
cdr3_aa: CASSPQTSLYTDTQYF

v_call: TRBV6-5
j_call: TRBJ1-6
d_call: TRBD1
clone_size: few
cdr3_nt: TGTGCCAGCAGTTCTGGACAGGGGTTGCCCCTCCACTTT
cdr3_aa: CASSSGQGLPLHF

v_call: TRBV4-2
j_call: TRBJ2-3
d_call: .
clone_size: .
cdr3_nt: TGTGCCAGCAGCCAAGGGACCACTCGGGCGCAGTATTTT
cdr3_aa: CASSQGTTRAQYF

v_call: TRBV9
j_call: TRBJ2-2
d_call: .
clone_size: .
cdr3_nt: TGTGCCAGCAGCGTAGTGGGGGGTAGCACCGGGGAGCTGTTTTTT
cdr3_aa: CASSVVGGSTGELFF

v_call: TRBV11-3
j_call: TRBJ2-5
d_call: .
clone_size: .
cdr3_nt: TGTGCCAGCAGCTCGACAGGGAGGGGAGAGACCCAGTACTTC
cdr3_aa: CASSSTGRGETQYF

v_call: TRBV12-5
j_call: TRBJ2-2
d_call: .
clone_size: .
cdr3_nt: TGTGCTAGTGGCCGGGGGACCGGGGAGCTGTTTTTT
cdr3_aa: CASGRGTGELFF

v_call: TRBV27
j_call: TRBJ2-7
d_call: TRBD1
clone_size: .
cdr3_nt: TGTGCCAGCAGCTGGGTTGGACAGGGGTACGAGCAGTACTTC
cdr3_aa: CASSWVGQGYEQYF

v_call: TRBV18
j_call: TRBJ2-5
d_call: .
clone_size: .
cdr3_nt: TGTGCCAGCTCACCACCTTTCGGGGAGACCCAGTACTTC
cdr3_aa: CASSPPFGETQYF

v_call: TRBV2
j_call: TRBJ2-7
d_call: TRBD2
clone_size: .
cdr3_nt: TGTGCCAGCAGTGAACGGGGAGGGCTCCTCTCCTACGAGCAGTACTTC
cdr3_aa: CASSERGGLLSYEQYF

v_call: TRBV2
j_call: TRBJ2-1
d_call: TRBD2
clone_size: .
cdr3_nt: TGTGCCAGCACAGGTCGGGAGGGAATTTCCGAGCAGTTCTTC
cdr3_aa: CASTGREGISEQFF

v_call: TRBV14
j_call: TRBJ1-6
d_call: .
clone_size: .
cdr3_nt: TGTGCCAGCAGCCAAGCCACGTCTTTTGGTTCACCCCTCCACTTT
cdr3_aa: CASSQATSFGSPLHF

v_call: TRBV27
j_call: TRBJ2-2
d_call: .
clone_size: .
cdr3_nt: TGTGCCAGCACCGACGTCCGGGGCCCGGAGGGCGGGGAGCTGTTTTTT
cdr3_aa: CASTDVRGPEGGELFF

v_call: TRBV19
j_call: TRBJ1-1
d_call: .
clone_size: .
cdr3_nt: TGTGCCAGTAGTATCGTTTTTACTGAAGCTTTCTTT
cdr3_aa: CASSIVFTEAFF

v_call: TRBV29-1
j_call: TRBJ2-1
d_call: TRBD2
clone_size: .
cdr3_nt: TGCAGCGTGCGGACTAGTTTGATAAATGAGCAGTTCTTC
cdr3_aa: CSVRTSLINEQFF

v_call: TRBV5-1
j_call: TRBJ1-5
d_call: TRBD1
clone_size: .
cdr3_nt: TGCGCCAGCAGCTTGGAGGGTACAGGGGTTCAGCCCCAGCATTTT
cdr3_aa: CASSLEGTGVQPQHF

v_call: TRBV28
j_call: TRBJ2-1
d_call: TRBD2
clone_size: .
cdr3_nt: TGTGCCAGCAGTTTAGGGCGGGGGAGCTCCTACAATGAGCAGTTCTTC
cdr3_aa: CASSLGRGSSYNEQFF

v_call: TRBV2
j_call: TRBJ2-7
d_call: .
clone_size: .
cdr3_nt: TGTGCCAGCAGTAGGGGAGCAGGGGTCTACGAGCAGTACTTC
cdr3_aa: CASSRGAGVYEQYF

v_call: TRBV5-1
j_call: TRBJ1-3
d_call: .
clone_size: few
cdr3_nt: TGCGCCAGCAGGCAACAGGACTCTGGAAACACCATATATTTT
cdr3_aa: CASRQQDSGNTIYF

v_call: TRBV5-4
j_call: TRBJ2-3
d_call: TRBD2
clone_size: .
cdr3_nt: TGTGCCAGCAGGGCGGGACTAGCGGGGGCGAGCACAGATACGCAGTATTTT
cdr3_aa: CASRAGLAGASTDTQYF

v_call: TRBV2
j_call: TRBJ1-3
d_call: .
clone_size: .
cdr3_nt: TGTGCCAGCAGTCCAGGCAACTCTGGAAACACCATATATTTT
cdr3_aa: CASSPGNSGNTIYF

v_call: TRBV7-2
j_call: TRBJ2-2
d_call: TRBD2
clone_size: .
cdr3_nt: TGTGCCAGCAGCCGGGGGGGCCAACGAGCCGGGGAGCTGTTTTTT
cdr3_aa: CASSRGGQRAGELFF

v_call: TRBV2
j_call: TRBJ1-6
d_call: .
clone_size: once
cdr3_nt: TGTGCCACCCTAAATGAGGCCCTAATGGGAAATTCACCCCTCCACTTT
cdr3_aa: CATLNEALMGNSPLHF

v_call: TRBV29-1
j_call: TRBJ2-5
d_call: .
clone_size: .
cdr3_nt: TGCAGCGTTGGGGATCCGTTAGACAGTCTCCAAGAGACCCAGTACTTC
cdr3_aa: CSVGDPLDSLQETQYF

v_call: TRBV18
j_call: TRBJ2-5
d_call: .
clone_size: .
cdr3_nt: TGTGCCAGCTCACCTTGGGGGCGCGAGACCCAGTACTTC
cdr3_aa: CASSPWGRETQYF

v_call: TRBV28
j_call: TRBJ2-1
d_call: .
clone_size: .
cdr3_nt: TGTGCCAGCAGTGCCACGGGGGTTGCCTACAATGAGCAGTTCTTC
cdr3_aa: CASSATGVAYNEQFF

v_call: TRBV7-2
j_call: TRBJ2-5
d_call: .
clone_size: .
cdr3_nt: TGTGCCAGCAGCTTAAATCCCGAGACCCAGTACTTC
cdr3_aa: CASSLNPETQYF

v_call: TRBV5-1
j_call: TRBJ2-2
d_call: TRBD2
clone_size: few
cdr3_nt: TGCGCCAGCAGCTTGAATGTTGGCGGGGGGTCAGAAGGGGAGCTGTTTTTT
cdr3_aa: CASSLNVGGGSEGELFF

v_call: TRBV6-1
j_call: TRBJ1-5
d_call: TRBD1
clone_size: .
cdr3_nt: TGTGCCAGCAGTGAATGGAAACAGGGGGATCAGCCCCAGCATTTT
cdr3_aa: CASSEWKQGDQPQHF